The text below deals with one T cell receptor (beta chain). The specificity of this receptor is unknown. One base away there is no much larger clone; base qualities are not given. This entry comes from a study of blood T cells in healthy people across ages (dated by TCRdb to the mid-2010s). Describing the broader study: In model experiments, template switching captured roughly one uniquely barcoded TCR beta cDNA molecule for every two T cells. The donors were split into four age groups: young (average approximately 16 years), middle-aged (39), aged (about 56) and long-lived (roughly 86). To avoid experimental bias, donors of different ages were spread randomly across the sequencing lanes. The study analyzed two additional independent replicas of 1 million unique cDNA reads from the same blood draw for two donors, one aged 18 to 29 and one aged 80 or older. The study measured age-related changes in TCR beta repertoire diversity using deep sequencing normalized with unique cDNA molecular identifiers. Study-level results and caveats: Compared with the aged group, the long-lived group had more naive CD4+ T cells, fewer expanded clones and increased TCR diversity, a pattern suggesting age selection. Observed TCR beta diversity per million T cells fell roughly linearly with age, and a significant reduction was already apparent by age around 40. A strong correlation was found between observed TCR beta diversity and the percentage of naive T cells measured by flow cytometry. Total diversity estimates from one million sequenced T cells were considered lower bounds and underestimates. The CMV infection status of donors was not known, potentially confounding age-related changes in expanded clonotypes. Bulk unsorted PBMC profiling prevented conclusive comparison of naive and antigen-experienced compartments.

Systemically healthy Caucasian individuals from Russia, 35 to 50 in total and aged about 6 to 95 years, were included as donors. Approximately 9 milliliters of peripheral blood were collected from each donor into EDTA-treated Vacutainer tubes. Ficoll-Paque density-gradient centrifugation was used to isolate PBMCs, with at least 6.5 million per sample. Trizol reagent was used to extract total RNA from PBMCs, with at least 6 micrograms per sample. For every donor, flow cytometry on a PBMC aliquot measured the percentage of naive CD45RAhigh/CD27high T cells. The CDR3 goes from the cysteine to the phenylalanine over 11 residues. The sequence is cut down to CDR3 DNA, 33 bases in frame from base 1. CDR1 and CDR2 are drawn from the germline V gene (reference sequence): DFQATT, SNEGSKA. The method was 5' RACE. Sequenced using an Illumina HiSeq 2500. A second PCR of roughly 7 to 12 cycles was performed with a sample-barcoded 5' primer and a J-beta primer mix. A unique molecular identifier was introduced onto each TCR beta cDNA molecule by a template-switch 5' adaptor carrying 12 random nucleotides. At least 3 million CDR3-containing paired-end reads were obtained from each sample. First-strand cDNA was synthesized from all RNA with the Mint cDNA synthesis kit, primed by a TRBC-specific oligonucleotide. After uracil-DNA glycosylase treatment, a first 18-cycle PCR used universal primers M1SS and BC2_uni_R on all cDNA. The study's own analysis went as follows. For normalization, 1 million high-quality reads were randomly selected from each sample, with every read carrying a distinct molecular identifier. Reads sharing molecular identifiers were discarded rather than binned into consensus sequences. CDR3 identification, clonotype clustering and error correction used MiTCR with a Q25 quality threshold and the strictest error-elimination algorithm. A nonparametric unseen species model with Euler transformation was used to estimate lower-bound total TCR beta diversity. TCRdb trimmed public reads at Q25 via fastp, called clones via MiXCR and kept in-frame beta chains. Every distinct CDR3 protein forms one entry, paired with its most common genes and DNA. The V and J calls and clone size come from TCRdb's table, not from the authors' own analysis. This sample is represented by some 1,500,000 distinct CDR3 sequences; 42% of them were singletons. Of the sample, just over 4% is held by the ten largest clones.

Input material: blood. The receptor comes from a woman younger than 35 in good health. Here the chain combines TRBV20-1 and TRBJ2-5; the D gene identity is not certain. Matching the DNA end better, TRBJ2-4 makes the J call doubtful. The CDR3 protein sequence reads: CSASGPSIQYF. Here is the DNA: TGCAGTGCTAGCGGCCCTAGCATTCAGTACTTC.